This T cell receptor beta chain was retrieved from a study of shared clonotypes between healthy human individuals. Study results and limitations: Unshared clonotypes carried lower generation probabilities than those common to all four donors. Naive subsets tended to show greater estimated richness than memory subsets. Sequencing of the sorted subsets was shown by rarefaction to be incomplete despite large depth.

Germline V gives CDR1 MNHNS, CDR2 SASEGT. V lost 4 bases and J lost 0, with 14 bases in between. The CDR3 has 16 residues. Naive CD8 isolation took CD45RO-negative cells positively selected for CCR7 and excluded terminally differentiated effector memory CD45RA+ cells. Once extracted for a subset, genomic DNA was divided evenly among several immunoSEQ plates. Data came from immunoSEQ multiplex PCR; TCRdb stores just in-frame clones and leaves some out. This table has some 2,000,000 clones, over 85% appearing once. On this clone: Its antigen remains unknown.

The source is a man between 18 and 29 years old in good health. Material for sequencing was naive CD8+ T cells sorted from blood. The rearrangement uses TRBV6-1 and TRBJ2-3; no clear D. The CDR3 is CASSALERSSTDTQYF. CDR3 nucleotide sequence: TGTGCCAGCAGTGCCTTAGAGAGGTCTAGCACAGATACGCAGTATTTT.